The clone carrying this TCR beta chain has just one count. Its specificity is not known. The record originates from a study of T cell responses to AZD1222 COVID-19 vaccine. Study-wide results and caveats: Breadth and depth of Spike-specific TCRs rose after two AZD1222 doses. Vaccine-associated CD4 TCRs ranged over spike, dominating at 160-218 and 743-854. The study reported that nearly half of spike-specific TCRs target unmutated variant regions. Donors were chiefly white British, with a greater number of females, and clonal diversity was perhaps underestimated.

TCRdb's table, derived via immunoSEQ multiplex PCR, lists solely in-frame clones and lacks some. The profile covers about 160,000 clones, with 85% to 90% appearing a single time and approximately 6.9% taken by the ten largest. The CDR3 sequence is 16 residues long. This receptor was taken from an adult in good health. This chain uses TRBV21-1 with TRBJ2-3; TRBD2 is taken as the D call from the table, unchecked against the DNA. TRBV21-1 represents a pseudogene. The specimen was peripheral blood, collected on day 0 of AZD1222 vaccination. CDR3 sequence reads: CASRQGLADRTDTQYF. The DNA for the CDR3 is TGTGCCAGCAGACAGGGACTAGCGGACCGCACAGATACGCAGTATTTT.